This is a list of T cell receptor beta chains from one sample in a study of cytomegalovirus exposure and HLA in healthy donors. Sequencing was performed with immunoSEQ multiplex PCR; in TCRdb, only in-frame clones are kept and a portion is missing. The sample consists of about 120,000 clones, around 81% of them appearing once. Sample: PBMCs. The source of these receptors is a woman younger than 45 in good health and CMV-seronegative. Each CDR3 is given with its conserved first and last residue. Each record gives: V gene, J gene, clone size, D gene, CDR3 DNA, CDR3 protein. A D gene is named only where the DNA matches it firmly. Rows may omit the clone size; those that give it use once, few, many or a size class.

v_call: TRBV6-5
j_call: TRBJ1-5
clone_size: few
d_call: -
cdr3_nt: TGTGCCAGCAGATACTCACAGGGAAGCAATCAGCCCCAGCATTTT
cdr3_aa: CASRYSQGSNQPQHF

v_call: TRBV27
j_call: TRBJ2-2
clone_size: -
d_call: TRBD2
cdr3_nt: TGTGCCAGCAGACCGGGACTAGCGGGAAAAAACGGGGAGCTGTTTTTT
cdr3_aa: CASRPGLAGKNGELFF

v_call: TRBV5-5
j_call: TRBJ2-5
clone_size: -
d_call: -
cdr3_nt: TGTGCCAGCAGCTTATCGAGGGTTTGGGAGCAGTACTTC
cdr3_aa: CASSLSRVWEQYF

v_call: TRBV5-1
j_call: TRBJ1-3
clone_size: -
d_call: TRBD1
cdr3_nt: TGCGCCAGCAGCTTGGGACAGGGGGACGGAAACACCATATATTTT
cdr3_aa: CASSLGQGDGNTIYF

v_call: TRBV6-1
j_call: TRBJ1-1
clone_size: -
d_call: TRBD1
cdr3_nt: TGTGCCAGCAGTGCACATCCGGGACAGGGTTTAGATGAAGCTTTCTTT
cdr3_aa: CASSAHPGQGLDEAFF

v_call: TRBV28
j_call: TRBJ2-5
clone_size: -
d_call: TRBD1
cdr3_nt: TGTGCCAGCAGAGGGGGAAAGGGGGCTGGGGAGACCCAGTACTTC
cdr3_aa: CASRGGKGAGETQYF

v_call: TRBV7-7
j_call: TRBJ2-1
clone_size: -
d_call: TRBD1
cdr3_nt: TGTGCCAGCAGCGCGACAGGGTTTGAGCAGTTCTTC
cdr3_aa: CASSATGFEQFF

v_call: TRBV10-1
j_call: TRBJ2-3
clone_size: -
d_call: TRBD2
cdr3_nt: TGCGCCAGCAGTGAGTCGAAAGCGGGAACGATCGGGACAGATACGCAGTATTTT
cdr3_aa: CASSESKAGTIGTDTQYF

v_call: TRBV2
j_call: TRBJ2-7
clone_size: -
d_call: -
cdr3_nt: TGTGCCAGCAGTGAATTGCCAGCGGTCTCCTACGAGCAGTACTTC
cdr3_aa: CASSELPAVSYEQYF

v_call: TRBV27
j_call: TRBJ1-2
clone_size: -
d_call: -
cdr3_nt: TGTGCCAGCAGTTTTCGAGGGAACTATGGCTACACCTTC
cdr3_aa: CASSFRGNYGYTF

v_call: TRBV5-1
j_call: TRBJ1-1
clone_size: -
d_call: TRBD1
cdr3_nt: TGCGCCAGCAGCGTAGGGACAGGGGTAGGGGACACTGAAGCTTTCTTT
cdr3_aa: CASSVGTGVGDTEAFF

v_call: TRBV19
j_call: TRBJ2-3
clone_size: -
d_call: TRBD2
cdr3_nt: TGTGCCAGTAGTGGACTAGCGGGAACAGATACGCAGTATTTT
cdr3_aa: CASSGLAGTDTQYF

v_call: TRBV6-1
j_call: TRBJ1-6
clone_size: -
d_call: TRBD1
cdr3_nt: TGTGCCAGCAGTGGATTCGGGACAGGGCATAATTCACCCCTCCACTTT
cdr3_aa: CASSGFGTGHNSPLHF

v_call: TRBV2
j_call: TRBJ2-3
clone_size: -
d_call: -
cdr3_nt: TGTGCCAGTACTCCGGGACTGGTGGGAGATACGCAGTATTTT
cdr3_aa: CASTPGLVGDTQYF

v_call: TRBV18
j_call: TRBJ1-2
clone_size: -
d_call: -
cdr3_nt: TGTGCCAGCTCACCATCCGCAGGAAACTATGGCTACACCTTC
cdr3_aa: CASSPSAGNYGYTF

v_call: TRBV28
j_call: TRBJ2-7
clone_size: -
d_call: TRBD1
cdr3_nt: TGTGCCAGCAGTTCCCCCATGGACAGGTACTACGAGCAGTACTTC
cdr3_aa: CASSSPMDRYYEQYF